A selection of T cell receptor beta chains follows, all from one sample in a study of breast tumors, draining lymph nodes, adjacent tissues. Each CDR3 protein is one row after TCRdb ran MiXCR on the multiplex PCR reads. The sample has about 52,000 distinct CDR3 sequences, roughly 39% seen once. The sample taken for sequencing was breast tumor tissue. These receptors all stem from a female donor with breast cancer. Some clones in this sample may be carry-over from other donors' samples. CDR3s include the opening cysteine and the closing phenylalanine or tryptophan. A D gene is named only where the DNA matches it firmly. Clone sizes are given selectively: once, few, many, or a class where the clone is expanded.

>TRBV12-3/TRBV12-4|TRBJ1-2|-|many|11
CASRYGEGYTF
TGTGCCAGCAGATACGGAGAGGGCTACACCTTC
>TRBV5-1|TRBJ2-3|-|many|13
CATRDSRTDTQYF
TGCGCCACGCGGGACAGTCGCACAGATACGCAGTATTTT
>TRBV18|TRBJ2-1|-|many|15
CASSPKVPPDNEQFF
TGTGCCAGCTCACCAAAGGTCCCGCCTGATAATGAGCAGTTCTTC
>TRBV14|TRBJ2-2|-|-|15
CACRPGTQSTGEPFF
TGTGCCTGCAGACCCGGGACCCAGTCCACCGGGGAGCCGTTTTTT
>TRBV11-2|TRBJ1-4|-|-|20
CASSFKYDSGETQYFEKLFF
-
>TRBV7-9|TRBJ2-1|-|many|15
CASSGSLGSYNEQFF
TGTGCCAGCAGCGGATCTCTTGGGTCCTACAATGAGCAGTTCTTC
>TRBV10-2|TRBJ1-3|-|-|16
CAVGLAATDTGNTIYF
TGCGCCGTTGGCCTAGCGGCGACAGATACTGGAAACACCATATATTTT
>TRBV12-3/TRBV12-4|TRBJ2-2|-|many|14
CASRLTLATGELFF
TGTGCCAGCAGACTTACCCTAGCCACCGGGGAGCTGTTTTTT
>TRBV4-3|TRBJ2-2|-|many|15
CASSRGRANTGELFF
TGCGCCAGCAGCCGAGGACGGGCGAACACCGGGGAGCTGTTTTTT
>TRBV5-4|TRBJ2-3|-|many|15
CASSNDPTSADTQYF
TGTGCCAGCAGCAACGACCCAACTTCGGCAGATACGCAGTATTTT
>TRBV12-3/TRBV12-4|TRBJ2-1|-|-|11
CASSSREHRSF
TGTGCCAGCAGTTCTCGGGAGCATAGGTCCTTC
>TRBV18|TRBJ2-3|TRBD2|many|15
CASSPLAVDTDTQYF
TGTGCCAGCTCACCTCTAGCGGTTGACACAGATACGCAGTATTTT
>TRBV9|TRBJ2-1|-|many|15
CASSGTESSYNEQFF
TGTGCCAGCAGCGGAACTGAGAGCTCCTACAATGAGCAGTTCTTC
>TRBV7-6|TRBJ2-3|-|many|15
CASSLQGSTADTQYF
TGTGCCAGCAGCTTACAGGGCTCCACAGCAGATACGCAGTATTTT
>TRBV29-1|TRBJ1-6|TRBD1|-|13
CSAQTGVNSPLHF
TGCAGCGCCCAGACAGGGGTCAATTCACCCCTCCACTTT
>TRBV6-1|TRBJ2-7|TRBD1|-|14
CASSEGGGGYEQYF
TGTGCCAGCAGTGAAGGAGGGGGCGGTTACGAGCAGTACTTC
>TRBV19|TRBJ1-5|-|many|15
CASSFPRGFGQPQHF
TGTGCCAGTAGTTTCCCCCGTGGTTTTGGTCAGCCCCAGCATTTT
>TRBV7-2|TRBJ2-3|TRBD2|-|15
CASSWPGTSADTQYF
TGTGCCAGCAGCTGGCCCGGGACTAGCGCAGATACGCAGTATTTT
>TRBV20-1|TRBJ2-2|-|many|13
CSAHRPNTGELFF
TGCAGTGCCCATCGGCCCAACACCGGGGAGCTGTTTTTT
>TRBV7-2|TRBJ1-5|-|many|13
CASSSEGIQPQHF
TGTGCCAGCAGCTCCGAGGGGATTCAGCCCCAGCATTTT
>TRBV7-2|TRBJ1-4|-|many|14
CASSPDNYNEKLFF
TGTGCCAGCAGCCCCGACAACTACAATGAAAAACTGTTTTTT
>TRBV6-1|TRBJ2-3|-|many|13
CASSEGITDTQYF
TGTGCCAGCAGTGAAGGAATCACAGATACGCAGTATTTT
>TRBV5-1|TRBJ1-4|-|many|14
CASSLGGANEKLFF
TGCGCCAGCAGCTTGGGGGGGGCCAATGAAAAACTGTTTTTT
>TRBV12-3/TRBV12-4|TRBJ1-2|TRBD1|many|14
CASSFQGASYGYTF
TGTGCCAGCAGTTTCCAGGGGGCTTCCTATGGCTACACCTTC
>TRBV10-3|TRBJ1-5|-|many|16
CAIGGGLGNEAQPQHF
TGTGCCATCGGTGGTGGTTTGGGGAATGAAGCTCAGCCCCAGCATTTT
>TRBV25-1|TRBJ1-5|-|-|23
CASSKASGPGMRRAVLRAGHQHF
-
>TRBV12-3/TRBV12-4|TRBJ2-5|-|-|13
CASSERQGETQYF
TGTGCCAGCAGTGAACGGCAGGGGGAGACCCAGTACTTC
>TRBV29-1|TRBJ1-2|TRBD1|-|13
CSAYRGRLYGYTF
TGCAGCGCCTACAGGGGGCGGCTCTATGGCTACACCTTC
>TRBV29-1|TRBJ1-5|-|once|13
CSVVQGGNQPQHF
TGCAGCGTAGTTCAGGGAGGCAATCAGCCCCAGCATTTT
>TRBV20-1|TRBJ2-7|-|-|14
CRARDRVEPSEQYF
TGCAGAGCTAGAGATCGGGTCGAGCCATCCGAGCAGTACTTC
>TRBV30|TRBJ2-7|-|many|12
CAWSTGSYEQYF
TGTGCCTGGAGTACAGGGTCCTACGAGCAGTACTTC
>TRBV28|TRBJ1-2|TRBD1|few|16
CASSRAGTGSNYGYTF
TGTGCCAGCAGTCGAGCGGGGACAGGGTCTAACTATGGCTACACCTTC
>TRBV12-1|TRBJ1-5|-|once|15
CASRTTGRSNQPQHF
TGTGCCAGCAGAACAACCGGGCGGTCCAATCAGCCCCAGCATTTT
>TRBV14|TRBJ2-2|-|many|16
CASSQEKAGVPGELFF
TGTGCCAGCAGCCAAGAAAAGGCAGGGGTTCCCGGGGAGCTGTTTTTT
>TRBV11-2|TRBJ2-5|TRBD2|many|19
CASSFYLGPGGGPQETQYF
TGTGCCAGCAGCTTTTATTTAGGCCCCGGGGGGGGACCCCAAGAGACCCAGTACTTC
>TRBV20-1|TRBJ2-7|-|medium-sized|12
CSASFTSGEQYF
TGCAGTGCTTCCTTCACATCAGGCGAGCAGTACTTC
>TRBV28|TRBJ2-7|-|-|15
CASTLAGGMGYEQYF
TGTGCCAGCACCCTAGCAGGAGGGATGGGCTACGAGCAGTACTTC
>TRBV5-1|TRBJ2-2|TRBD1|once|14
CASSFGQGPGELFF
TGCGCCAGCAGCTTCGGACAGGGACCCGGGGAGCTGTTTTTT
>TRBV24-1|TRBJ2-7|-|many|14
CATSDPGVPHEQYF
TGTGCCACCAGTGATCCAGGGGTTCCCCACGAGCAGTACTTC
>TRBV20-1|TRBJ2-5|TRBD2|-|15
CSASELAGGIREQYF
TGCAGTGCTAGCGAGCTAGCGGGAGGGATCCGTGAGCAGTACTTC
>TRBV13|TRBJ2-7|-|-|15
CASSLRQGNIYEQYF
TGTGCCAGCAGCTTAAGGCAGGGCAACATCTACGAGCAGTACTTC
>TRBV10-2|TRBJ2-1|-|many|11
CASSIYNEQFF
TGCGCCAGCAGCATCTACAATGAGCAGTTCTTC
>TRBV4-3|TRBJ2-7|TRBD1|many|18
CASSQEGKQGAISYEQYF
TGCGCCAGCAGCCAAGAGGGCAAGCAGGGGGCCATCTCCTACGAGCAGTACTTC
>TRBV7-2|TRBJ2-4|-|many|16
CASSLSVSVAKNIQYF
TGTGCCAGCAGCTTATCTGTTTCCGTAGCCAAAAACATTCAGTACTTC
>TRBV5-1|TRBJ2-5|-|-|18
CASRAGIAASGLQETQYF
TGCGCCAGCAGAGCTGGAATTGCGGCCAGCGGCCTCCAAGAGACCCAGTACTTC
>TRBV7-8|TRBJ1-4|-|many|18
CASSLAYRLETTNEKLFF
TGTGCCAGCAGCTTAGCGTACCGCCTCGAGACAACTAATGAAAAACTGTTTTTT
>TRBV6-2/TRBV6-3|TRBJ1-4|-|many|14
CASSSVTVNEKLFF
TGTGCCAGCAGCTCAGTTACAGTTAATGAAAAACTGTTTTTT
>TRBV29-1|TRBJ2-1|TRBD2|-|16
CSVGGGTKISYNEQFF
TGCAGCGTAGGTGGGGGGACTAAGATCTCCTACAATGAGCAGTTCTTC